Listed below are T cell receptor beta chains from one sample, sequenced in a study of blood T cells in healthy people across ages. TCRdb called the 5' RACE reads again in MiXCR, with one record for every CDR3 protein. Of approximately 780,000 distinct CDR3 sequences listed, roughly 24% are singletons. This sample was shared with a second study, whose subject was T cells of mothers and their children.

Source material: blood. The receptors derive from a boy aged 10-17 years in good health. The CDR3 runs from the conserved cysteine through the conserved F or W. Fields, in order: V gene, D gene, J gene, CDR3 length, clone size, CDR3 protein, CDR3 DNA. D genes are given only for firm matches. For some rows the clone size is stated as once, few or many, or as a class when expanded; others skip it.

>TRBV3-1|TRBD2|TRBJ2-1|15|.
CASSRPTGGNNEQFF
TGTGCCAGCAGCCGGCCCACGGGGGGGAACAATGAGCAGTTCTTC
>TRBV29-1|.|TRBJ2-7|12|many
CSVADSRYEQYF
TGCAGCGTTGCGGACAGCCGCTACGAGCAGTACTTC
>TRBV19|.|TRBJ2-1|14|.
CASSIPSGQNEQFF
TGTGCCAGTAGTATTCCGAGCGGCCAGAATGAGCAGTTCTTC
>TRBV24-1|TRBD1|TRBJ2-3|15|few
CATSFGTGATDMQYF
TGTGCCACGTCTTTCGGGACAGGGGCCACAGATATGCAGTATTTT
>TRBV10-3|.|TRBJ1-3|13|few
CAISVPGGNTIYF
TGTGCCATCAGTGTCCCCGGTGGAAACACCATATATTTT
>TRBV4-1|TRBD1|TRBJ1-2|16|few
CASSQGSGGIDYGYTF
TGCGCCAGCAGCCAAGGGTCAGGGGGTATAGACTATGGCTACACCTTC
>TRBV6-5|.|TRBJ1-2|12|.
CASSYDAYGYTF
TGTGCCAGCAGTTACGACGCCTATGGCTACACCTTC
>TRBV10-1|TRBD1|TRBJ2-3|14|few
CASSEDRGHDTQYF
TGCGCCAGCAGTGAAGACAGGGGCCACGATACGCAGTATTTT
>TRBV29-1|.|TRBJ2-7|14|few
CSVTGPYSSYEQYF
TGCAGCGTTACTGGACCTTACAGCTCCTACGAGCAGTACTTC
>TRBV19|.|TRBJ2-6|17|few
CASGSGTSYSGANVLTF
TGTGCCAGCGGGTCCGGGACCTCGTACTCTGGGGCCAACGTCCTGACTTTC
>TRBV3-1|.|TRBJ2-5|16|.
CASSQDITGSQETQYF
TGTGCCAGCAGCCAAGATATCACAGGAAGCCAAGAGACCCAGTACTTC
>TRBV12-3/TRBV12-4|.|TRBJ1-2|14|few
CASSSRTLTYGYTF
TGTGCCAGCAGCTCCCGGACCCTAACCTATGGCTACACCTTC
>TRBV3-1|.|TRBJ2-7|14|.
CASSPGIFGYEQYF
TGTGCCAGCAGCCCAGGCATCTTCGGATACGAGCAGTACTTC
>TRBV7-9|.|TRBJ1-2|11|few
CASSSQNGYTF
TGTGCCAGCAGCTCACAGAATGGCTACACCTTC
>TRBV5-1|.|TRBJ1-4|14|few
CASSTGRGREKLFF
TGCGCCAGCAGCACCGGACGGGGGAGGGAAAAACTGTTTTTT
>TRBV20-1|TRBD1|TRBJ1-1|13|.
CSAPGTGVFEAFF
TGCAGTGCGCCCGGGACAGGCGTGTTTGAAGCTTTCTTT
>TRBV24-1|TRBD2|TRBJ2-5|14|many
CATSTSAREETQYF
TGTGCCACCAGTACTAGCGCAAGGGAAGAGACCCAGTACTTC
>TRBV29-1|.|TRBJ2-1|12|few
CSVEGGSYEQFF
TGCAGCGTTGAAGGGGGGTCTTATGAGCAGTTCTTC
>TRBV7-8|TRBD1|TRBJ2-7|15|few
CASSYPGTGGSEQYF
TGTGCCAGCAGCTACCCCGGGACAGGGGGCTCCGAGCAGTACTTC
>TRBV29-1|TRBD1|TRBJ2-5|13|.
CSVGTGGAETQYF
TGCAGCGTTGGGACAGGGGGCGCGGAGACCCAGTACTTC
>TRBV5-1|TRBD2|TRBJ2-7|15|.
CASSDTSGRTYEQYF
TGCGCCAGCAGCGACACTAGCGGGAGGACCTACGAGCAGTACTTC
>TRBV19|.|TRBJ2-3|14|.
CASMGTGTTDTQYF
TGTGCCAGTATGGGGACGGGGACCACAGATACGCAGTATTTT
>TRBV7-9|.|TRBJ2-5|15|.
CASSKALGRQETQYF
TGTGCCAGCAGCAAAGCCTTGGGACGGCAAGAGACCCAGTACTTC
>TRBV7-9|.|TRBJ1-1|12|.
CASSKPGAQAFF
TGTGCCAGCAGCAAGCCCGGGGCCCAAGCTTTCTTT
>TRBV7-2|TRBD1|TRBJ2-1|15|.
CASSPGTGNHNEQFF
TGTGCCAGCAGCCCAGGGACAGGCAACCACAATGAGCAGTTCTTC
>TRBV10-3|.|TRBJ1-5|18|.
CAISGNSLTHPGNQPQHF
TGTGCCATCAGCGGTAACTCTCTGACACACCCGGGGAATCAGCCCCAGCATTTT
>TRBV25-1|.|TRBJ2-7|12|.
CAVGGGEHEQYF
TGTGCCGTGGGTGGAGGGGAGCATGAGCAGTACTTC
>TRBV7-9|.|TRBJ1-1|13|.
CASRRMIDTEAFF
TGTGCCAGCAGACGAATGATAGACACTGAAGCTTTCTTT
>TRBV12-3/TRBV12-4|.|TRBJ1-4|11|many
CASSFNEKLFF
TGTGCCAGCAGTTTTAATGAAAAACTGTTTTTT
>TRBV5-4|TRBD2|TRBJ2-7|15|.
CASSLARGDSYEQYF
TGTGCCAGCAGCTTGGCGCGGGGGGACTCCTACGAGCAGTACTTC
>TRBV11-2|TRBD2|TRBJ2-7|17|.
CASSLNTGTSGDYEQYF
TGTGCCAGCAGCTTAAACACGGGGACTAGCGGGGACTACGAGCAGTACTTC
>TRBV20-1|.|TRBJ1-1|14|many
CSAREDQGPTEAFF
TGCAGTGCTAGGGAAGACCAGGGTCCCACTGAAGCTTTCTTT
>TRBV20-1|.|TRBJ1-2|13|.
CSARGQPNYGYTF
TGCAGTGCTAGAGGACAGCCTAACTATGGCTACACCTTC
>TRBV5-6|.|TRBJ2-5|14|.
CASSPWPTSGDQYF
TGTGCCAGCAGCCCGTGGCCTACCTCGGGTGACCAGTACTTC
>TRBV29-1|.|TRBJ2-5|13|.
CSVVGSGPETQYF
TGCAGCGTTGTGGGATCGGGGCCCGAGACCCAGTACTTC
>TRBV19|.|TRBJ2-5|14|.
CASSPTGQRETQYF
TGTGCCAGTAGTCCAACCGGACAACGAGAGACCCAGTACTTC
>TRBV4-2|TRBD1|TRBJ1-5|15|few
CASSQDTGGNQPRHF
TGTGCCAGCAGCCAGGATACAGGGGGAAATCAGCCCCGGCATTTT
>TRBV6-5|.|TRBJ1-2|14|.
CASSEGRTGYGYTF
TGTGCCAGCAGTGAGGGGAGAACGGGCTATGGCTACACCTTC
>TRBV20-1|.|TRBJ2-7|16|.
CSARSSSIHLPYEQYF
TGCAGTGCTAGATCGTCTTCGATCCACTTACCCTACGAGCAGTACTTC
>TRBV4-1|.|TRBJ2-4|17|.
CASSHQGGSLAKNIQYF
TGCGCCAGCAGCCACCAGGGGGGCTCACTAGCCAAAAACATTCAGTACTTC
>TRBV19|.|TRBJ2-3|14|.
CASTGLSTSDTQYF
TGTGCCAGTACTGGCCTGTCAACCAGTGATACGCAGTATTTT
>TRBV3-1|TRBD1|TRBJ1-3|18|few
CASSPRQGASVSGNTIYF
TGTGCCAGCAGCCCCCGGCAGGGGGCGAGTGTGTCTGGAAACACCATATATTTT
>TRBV5-1|.|TRBJ1-1|16|.
CASSLASRGGGTEAFF
TGCGCCAGCAGCTTGGCCTCGAGGGGAGGGGGCACTGAAGCTTTCTTT
>TRBV5-4|.|TRBJ1-4|15|few
CASSYSSGSNEKLFF
TGTGCCAGCAGCTATAGCTCGGGGTCTAATGAAAAACTGTTTTTT
>TRBV5-1|.|TRBJ2-7|16|.
CASSFDPGTAWDEQYF
TGCGCCAGCAGCTTCGATCCGGGTACCGCGTGGGACGAGCAGTACTTC
>TRBV4-1|.|TRBJ1-1|15|.
CASSPREIMNTEAFF
TGCGCCAGCAGCCCCCGGGAGATCATGAACACTGAAGCTTTCTTT
>TRBV20-1|.|TRBJ1-3|14|.
CSAFRSRTGNTIYF
TGCAGTGCCTTTAGGTCTCGCACTGGAAACACCATATATTTT
>TRBV5-1|.|TRBJ1-2|18|.
CASSQAASFGGLNYGYTF
TGCGCCAGCAGCCAAGCAGCCTCGTTCGGGGGGCTAAACTATGGCTACACCTTC
>TRBV20-1|.|TRBJ2-5|14|few
CSATNTGPQETQYF
TGCAGTGCTACTAATACGGGTCCGCAAGAGACCCAGTACTTC